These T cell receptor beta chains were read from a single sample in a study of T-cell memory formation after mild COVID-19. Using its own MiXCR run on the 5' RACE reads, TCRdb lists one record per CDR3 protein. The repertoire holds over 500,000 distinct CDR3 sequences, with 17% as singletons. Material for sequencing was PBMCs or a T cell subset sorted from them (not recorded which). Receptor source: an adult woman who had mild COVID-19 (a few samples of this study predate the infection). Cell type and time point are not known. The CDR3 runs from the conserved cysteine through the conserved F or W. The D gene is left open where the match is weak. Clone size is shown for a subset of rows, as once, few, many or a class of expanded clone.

TGTGCCAGCAGGCGACAGGGGAGGACAGATACGCAGTATTTT	CASRRQGRTDTQYF	few	TRBV12-3/TRBV12-4	TRBJ2-3	TRBD1
TGTGCCAGCAGCCAAAGACAGGGGGCGGGGGAGACCCAGTACTTC	CASSQRQGAGETQYF	-	TRBV11-1	TRBJ2-5	TRBD1
TGTGCCAGCAGCTTAAACAGGGAAAACATTCAGTACTTC	CASSLNRENIQYF	-	TRBV7-3	TRBJ2-4	-
TGTGCCAGTATCAAAGATGGGATGAACACTGAAGCTTTCTTT	CASIKDGMNTEAFF	-	TRBV19	TRBJ1-1	-
TGTGCCAGCAGTGAAGTACAGGGACAGGGTGGTGGCTACACCTTC	CASSEVQGQGGGYTF	-	TRBV2	TRBJ1-2	TRBD1
TGTGCCAGCAGCCCCCGGACAAGCGCGAACACCGGGGAGCTGTTTTTT	CASSPRTSANTGELFF	-	TRBV12-3/TRBV12-4	TRBJ2-2	-
TGTGCCAGCAGTGACAATGGACTAGCAACCGAGCAGTACTTC	CASSDNGLATEQYF	few	TRBV2	TRBJ2-7	TRBD2
TGTGCCAGCAGTGCCCGCGGACCCTACGAGCAGTACTTC	CASSARGPYEQYF	-	TRBV6-1	TRBJ2-7	-
TGTGCCAGCAGCCAAGGAAGAACAGGATCCGGGGGTGGCTACACCTTC	CASSQGRTGSGGGYTF	few	TRBV4-2	TRBJ1-2	-
TGCGCCAGCAGCCAACTGGGCCAGGGCACAGATACGCAGTATTTT	CASSQLGQGTDTQYF	few	TRBV4-1	TRBJ2-3	-
TGTGCCAGCACTCCCGGGTCGAGGTACGAGCAGTACTTC	CASTPGSRYEQYF	-	TRBV28	TRBJ2-7	-
TGTGCCAGCAGCCCCAGCGGATCAAACTATCAGCCCCAGCATTTT	CASSPSGSNYQPQHF	few	TRBV7-2	TRBJ1-5	-
TGCGCCAGCAGCCCAGGACTAGTATATACCGGGGAGCTGTTTTTT	CASSPGLVYTGELFF	few	TRBV4-3	TRBJ2-2	TRBD2
TGTGCCAGCAGCCCCCCAAGGGCTAGCGGTACCTACGAGCAGTACTTC	CASSPPRASGTYEQYF	-	TRBV11-2	TRBJ2-7	TRBD2
TGTGCCAGCAGCGTGGGCAGTCAGGGGGGAATCTACGAGCAGTACTTC	CASSVGSQGGIYEQYF	few	TRBV9	TRBJ2-7	-
TGTGCCAGCAGCGGTCGAGCGGGAGTAGAAGAGAATGAGCAGTTCTTC	CASSGRAGVEENEQFF	few	TRBV11-3	TRBJ2-1	TRBD2
TGTGCCAGCAGCCGCCTCCTGGGAGAGTGGACAGATACGCAGTATTTT	CASSRLLGEWTDTQYF	few	TRBV11-2	TRBJ2-3	-
TGCGCCAGCAGCTGGGGGGGTGTCGGCTACACCTTC	CASSWGGVGYTF	-	TRBV5-1	TRBJ1-2	-
TGTGCCAGCAGGGGACTAGCGGCTCTAACGTCAGATACGCAGTATTTT	CASRGLAALTSDTQYF	few	TRBV27	TRBJ2-3	TRBD2
TGTGCCATCACTTACAGCGTGAACACTGAAGCTTTCTTT	CAITYSVNTEAFF	-	TRBV10-3	TRBJ1-1	-
TGTGCCAGCAGTCCCAACGGGCTATTTGGAGATACGCAGTATTTT	CASSPNGLFGDTQYF	-	TRBV12-3/TRBV12-4	TRBJ2-3	-
TGTGCCAGCAGTTACGATAGGGGATTCGGTGCTTTCTTT	CASSYDRGFGAFF	few	TRBV6-5	TRBJ1-1	-
TGTGCCAGCAGCTTAGGGTGGGACAGGACAGCTTTCTTT	CASSLGWDRTAFF	-	TRBV7-9	TRBJ1-1	TRBD1
TGTGCCAGCTCACGTCGAGGAGGGTTATACTCTGGAAACACCATATATTTT	CASSRRGGLYSGNTIYF	-	TRBV18	TRBJ1-3	-
TGTGCCAGCAGTGAAAACAGGGGCGAGCAGTACTTC	CASSENRGEQYF	many	TRBV12-3/TRBV12-4	TRBJ2-7	TRBD1
TGTGCCAGCAGCCGTGAACGTCTCCCGTACAATGAGCAGTTCTTC	CASSRERLPYNEQFF	-	TRBV7-9	TRBJ2-1	-
TGCGCCAGCAGCTCCGGGACAGGGAGACATGAGACCCAGTACTTC	CASSSGTGRHETQYF	few	TRBV4-3	TRBJ2-5	TRBD1
TGCGCCAGCAGATCCATCGATAGCGGGGATACCTACGAGCAGTACTTC	CASRSIDSGDTYEQYF	few	TRBV4-1	TRBJ2-7	TRBD2
TGTGCCAGCAGCCAGGACAGGATCTCCTACGAGCAGTACTTC	CASSQDRISYEQYF	-	TRBV3-1	TRBJ2-7	TRBD1
TGTGCCACCAGTGATTCGGGACAGGGTCGTGACGAGCAGTACTTC	CATSDSGQGRDEQYF	few	TRBV24-1	TRBJ2-7	TRBD1
TGCGCCAGCAGCCAAGATATGAGACAGGCGCCGTACAATGAGCAGTTCTTC	CASSQDMRQAPYNEQFF	few	TRBV4-1	TRBJ2-1	-
TGTGCCAGCAGCTTGTCGCCAGGATGGGGAAAACTGTTTTTT	CASSLSPGWGKLFF	-	TRBV5-6	TRBJ1-4	-
TGTGCCAGCAGTTTCGGACAGACTGGAAACACCATATATTTT	CASSFGQTGNTIYF	-	TRBV12-3/TRBV12-4	TRBJ1-3	-
TGTGCCAGCAGGGACAGCCTCACACTTAACAATGAGCAGTTCTTC	CASRDSLTLNNEQFF	-	TRBV6-5	TRBJ2-1	-
TGTGCCAGCAGCGGGGGGGGACAGGGACGGACAGATACGCAGTATTTT	CASSGGGQGRTDTQYF	-	TRBV5-6	TRBJ2-3	TRBD1
TGTGCCAGCAGCTTTCAGAGCGGAATCTACGAGCAGTACTTC	CASSFQSGIYEQYF	few	TRBV11-2	TRBJ2-7	-
TGTGCCAGCAGTTACAGGGGGCGCGGGTATGAGCAGTTCTTC	CASSYRGRGYEQFF	-	TRBV6-5	TRBJ2-1	TRBD1
TGTGCCAGCAGTTTAGTGGCAGGACTCTCCTACGAGCAGTACTTC	CASSLVAGLSYEQYF	few	TRBV12-3/TRBV12-4	TRBJ2-7	-
TGTGCCAGCATGGGAGAAAACATTCAGTACTTC	CASMGENIQYF	few	TRBV11-2	TRBJ2-4	-
TGTGCCAGCTCCCGGGGACAGGGACCCTACGAGCAGTACTTC	CASSRGQGPYEQYF	-	TRBV18	TRBJ2-7	TRBD1
TGTGCCAGCAGTTACTCATTCGGCTCGAACGGTGAAGCTTTCTTT	CASSYSFGSNGEAFF	few	TRBV6-5	TRBJ1-1	-
TGTGCCAGCAGTCCCCAGGGTTATGCCCAAGAGACCCAGTACTTC	CASSPQGYAQETQYF	-	TRBV6-5	TRBJ2-5	-
TGTGCCAGCACCCTCCAGGCGGCGCTGAACAATGAGCAGTTCTTC	CASTLQAALNNEQFF	few	TRBV12-3/TRBV12-4	TRBJ2-1	-
TGTGCCAGCAGCCCAAACACAGGGGGCTTTGGCTACACCTTC	CASSPNTGGFGYTF	many	TRBV7-2	TRBJ1-2	TRBD1
TGTGCCACCGGAGGATCGGGACAGAAGAACGAGATTAGCACAGATACGCAGTATTTT	CATGGSGQKNEISTDTQYF	few	TRBV24-1	TRBJ2-3	TRBD1
TGTGCCAGCAGCCTCCGCGGGACAGGCCTTTCCTACGAGCAGTACTTC	CASSLRGTGLSYEQYF	few	TRBV7-9	TRBJ2-7	TRBD1
TGTGCCAGCAGCGCCCTGGGGGCTAGCACAGATACGCAGTATTTT	CASSALGASTDTQYF	few	TRBV2	TRBJ2-3	-
TGTGCCAGCAGCTTACGCCCCGCGGACAGGGCCTACAATGAGCAGTTCTTC	CASSLRPADRAYNEQFF	many	TRBV7-2	TRBJ2-1	TRBD1
TGCGCCAGCAGCCAAGGACGGGTTCCTTCGTACAGCTCCTACGAGCAGTACTTC	CASSQGRVPSYSSYEQYF	-	TRBV4-1	TRBJ2-7	-
TGTGCCAGCAACCCGGGGGTGGGTAATTCACCCCTCCACTTT	CASNPGVGNSPLHF	-	TRBV3-1	TRBJ1-6	-
TGTGCCAGCAGTTTTGCAAGCAGGAACACTGAAGCTTTCTTT	CASSFASRNTEAFF	many	TRBV12-3/TRBV12-4	TRBJ1-1	-
TGCGCCAGCAGCCCCCGGACTAGCGGGGGATCAGATACGCAGTATTTT	CASSPRTSGGSDTQYF	-	TRBV5-1	TRBJ2-3	TRBD2
TGTGCCAGCAGCCCGGACAGTGTGCAGCCCCAGCATTTT	CASSPDSVQPQHF	-	TRBV7-9	TRBJ1-5	-
TGCGCCAGCAGCCACCCAGGGAGGGAAGCTTTCTTT	CASSHPGREAFF	-	TRBV4-1	TRBJ1-1	-
TGCGCCAGCAGCCAAGATTGGGGGGCGAATCAGCCCCAGCATTTT	CASSQDWGANQPQHF	few	TRBV4-1	TRBJ1-5	-